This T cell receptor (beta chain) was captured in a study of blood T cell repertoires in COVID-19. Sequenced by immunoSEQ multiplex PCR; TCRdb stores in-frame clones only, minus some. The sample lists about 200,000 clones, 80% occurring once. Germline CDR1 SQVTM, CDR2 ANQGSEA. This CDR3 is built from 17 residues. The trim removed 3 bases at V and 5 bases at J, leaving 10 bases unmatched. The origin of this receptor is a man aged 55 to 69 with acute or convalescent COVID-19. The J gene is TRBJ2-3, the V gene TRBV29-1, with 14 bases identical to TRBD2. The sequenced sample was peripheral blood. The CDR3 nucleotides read TGCAGCGTTGAGCCGCCTCCGGGACTAGCGGGAGTAGATACGCAGTATTTT. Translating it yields CSVEPPPGLAGVDTQYF.